The clone carrying this TCR beta chain was picked up many times. As yet, its antigen is unknown. Only in-frame clones appear in the TCRdb table, and some are missing; sequencing was by immunoSEQ multiplex PCR. The table lists 30,000 to 50,000 clones, with no singletons. Losses at the gene ends were 2 bases for V and 4 bases for J; bases not matched to a gene: 10. The CDR3 contains 16 residues. Germline CDR1 and CDR2: GTSNPN and SVGIG (reference sequence). The data belong to a study of T cells after posttransplantation cyclophosphamide. General study results and limits: Later blood repertoires were often dominated by clones from the donor CD8+ memory compartment.

The sequence was collected from a woman aged 50 to 65 in good health and a related stem cell transplant donor. The chain combines TRBV30 with TRBJ1-4; TRBD1 aligns across 7 bases. Sequencing was carried out using PBMCs. CDR3 loop: CAWSPQLTGFNEKLFF. CDR3 sequence (DNA): TGTGCCTGGAGTCCCCAATTGACAGGGTTTAATGAAAAACTGTTTTTT. Full variable domain (outside the CDR3, taken from reference TRBV30 and TRBJ1-4): SQTIHQWPATLVQPVGSPLSLECTVEGTSNPNLYWYRQAAGRGLQLLFYSVGIGQISSEVPQNLSASRPQDRQFILSSKKLLLSDSGFYLCAWSPQLTGFNEKLFFGSGTQLSVL.